The T cell receptor beta chain described here comes from a study of graft-versus-host responses after intestinal transplantation. About the research overall: Transplants were multivisceral, liver-intestinal, or isolated intestinal. Among the recipients, all got anti-thymocyte globulin induction and then tacrolimus and steroids for about three years.

General study points: Early post-transplant HvG declines were associated with peak circulating GvH clone levels. GvH clones detected in recipient marrow included some appearing first in ileum or blood.

The CDR3 runs to 14 residues. V was clipped by 2 bases and J by 6 bases, with 11 bases between them. The V gene's germline CDR1 is SGDLS and CDR2 YYNGEE. This clone appeared a single time. Its antigen remains unknown. Assay: immunoSEQ multiplex PCR; the TCRdb copy retains only in-frame clones and omits some. This sample has roughly 97,000 clones, with around 91% found just once. The genes are TRBV9 and TRBJ1-4; D is undetermined. The receptor's source is a human donor who was the organ donor for an intestinal transplant. Sample: unstimulated CD4+ T cells sorted from spleen or lymph node cells, taken before transplant. The CDR3 region has the DNA TGTGCCAGCAGCGTGGGCAGCTTGGATGAAAAACTGTTTTTT. Protein sequence: CASSVGSLDEKLFF.